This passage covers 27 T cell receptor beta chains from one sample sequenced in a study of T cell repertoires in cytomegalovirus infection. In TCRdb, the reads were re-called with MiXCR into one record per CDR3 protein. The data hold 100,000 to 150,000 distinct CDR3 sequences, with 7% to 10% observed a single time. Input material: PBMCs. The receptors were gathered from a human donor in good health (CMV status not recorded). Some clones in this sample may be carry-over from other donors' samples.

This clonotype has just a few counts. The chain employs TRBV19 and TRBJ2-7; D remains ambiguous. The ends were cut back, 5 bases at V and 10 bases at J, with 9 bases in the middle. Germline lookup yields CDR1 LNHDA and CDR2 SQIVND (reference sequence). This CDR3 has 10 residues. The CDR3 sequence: CASSPPDQYF. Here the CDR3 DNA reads TGTGCCAGTAGTCCTCCGGACCAGTACTTC.

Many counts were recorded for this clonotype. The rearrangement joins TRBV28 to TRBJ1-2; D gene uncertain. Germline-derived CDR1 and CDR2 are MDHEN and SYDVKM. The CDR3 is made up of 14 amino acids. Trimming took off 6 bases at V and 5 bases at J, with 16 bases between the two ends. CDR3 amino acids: CASSPPARVYGYTF. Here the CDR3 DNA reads TGTGCCAGCAGCCCCCCCGCGAGGGTGTATGGCTACACCTTC.

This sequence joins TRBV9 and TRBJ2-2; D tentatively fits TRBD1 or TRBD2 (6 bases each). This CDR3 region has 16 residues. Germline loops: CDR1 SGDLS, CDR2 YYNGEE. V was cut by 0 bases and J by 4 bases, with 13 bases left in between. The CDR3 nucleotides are TGTGCCAGCAGCGTAGCGGGGGCCGGTATCACCGGGGAGCTGTTTTTT. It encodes CASSVAGAGITGELFF.

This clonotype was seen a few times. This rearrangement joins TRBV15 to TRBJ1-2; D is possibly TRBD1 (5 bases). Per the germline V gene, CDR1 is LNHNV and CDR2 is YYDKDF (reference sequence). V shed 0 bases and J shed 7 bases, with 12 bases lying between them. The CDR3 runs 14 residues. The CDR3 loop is CATSREVGGSGYTF. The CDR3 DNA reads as TGTGCCACCAGCAGAGAGGTCGGGGGATCTGGCTACACCTTC.

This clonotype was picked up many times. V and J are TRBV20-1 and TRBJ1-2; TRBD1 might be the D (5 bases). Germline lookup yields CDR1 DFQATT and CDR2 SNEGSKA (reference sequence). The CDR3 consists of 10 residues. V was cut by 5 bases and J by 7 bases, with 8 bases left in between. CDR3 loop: CSAGDSGYTF. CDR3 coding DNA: TGCAGTGCTGGTGACAGTGGCTACACCTTC.

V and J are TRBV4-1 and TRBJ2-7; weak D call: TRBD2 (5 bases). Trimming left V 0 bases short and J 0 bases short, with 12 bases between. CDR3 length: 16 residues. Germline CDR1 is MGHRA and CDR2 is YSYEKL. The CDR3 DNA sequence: TGCGCCAGCAGCCAAGAACGTCCCGGGGACTCCTACGAGCAGTACTTC. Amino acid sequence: CASSQERPGDSYEQYF.

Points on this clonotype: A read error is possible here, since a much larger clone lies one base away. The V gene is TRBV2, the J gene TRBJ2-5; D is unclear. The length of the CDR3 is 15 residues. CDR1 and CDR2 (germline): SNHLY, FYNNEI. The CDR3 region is CASGEALDLVETQYF. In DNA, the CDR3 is TGTGCCAGCGGTGAAGCGCTAGATTTGGTTGAGACCCAGTACTTC.

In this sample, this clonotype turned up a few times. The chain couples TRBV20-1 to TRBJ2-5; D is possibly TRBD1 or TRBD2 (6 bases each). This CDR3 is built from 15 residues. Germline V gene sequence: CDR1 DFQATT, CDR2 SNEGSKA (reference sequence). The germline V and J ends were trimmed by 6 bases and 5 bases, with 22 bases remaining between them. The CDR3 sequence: CSAFISGGGEETQYF. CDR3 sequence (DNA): TGCAGTGCATTCATCTCCGGGGGCGGAGAGGAGACCCAGTACTTC.

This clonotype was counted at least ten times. CDR3 bases: TGCAGCGCCGAGGGGCAGCGGAAGTTCTTC. It codes for CSAEGQRKFF. This chain links TRBV29-1 with TRBJ2-1; D may correspond to TRBD1 or TRBD2 (5 bases each). Between the trimmed V and J ends, which lost 7 bases and 14 bases, there was a span of 15 bases. The V gene's germline CDR1 is SQVTM and CDR2 ANQGSEA. The CDR3 runs to 10 residues.

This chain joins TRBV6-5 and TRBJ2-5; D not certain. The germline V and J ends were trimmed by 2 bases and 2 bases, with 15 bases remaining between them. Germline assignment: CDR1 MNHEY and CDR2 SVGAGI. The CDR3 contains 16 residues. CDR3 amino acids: CASSYVPYGPQETQYF. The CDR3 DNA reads TGTGCCAGCAGTTACGTACCCTACGGCCCTCAAGAGACCCAGTACTTC.

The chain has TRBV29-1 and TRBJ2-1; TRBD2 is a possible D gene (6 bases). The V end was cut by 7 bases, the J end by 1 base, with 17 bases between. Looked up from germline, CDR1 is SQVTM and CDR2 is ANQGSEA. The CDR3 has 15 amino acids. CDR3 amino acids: CSARTTTMSYNEQFF. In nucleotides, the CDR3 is TGCAGCGCCCGGACTACCACAATGTCCTACAATGAGCAGTTCTTC.

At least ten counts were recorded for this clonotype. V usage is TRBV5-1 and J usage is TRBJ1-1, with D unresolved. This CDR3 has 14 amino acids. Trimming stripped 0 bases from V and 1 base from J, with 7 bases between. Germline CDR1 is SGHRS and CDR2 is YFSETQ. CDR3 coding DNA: TGCGCCAGCAGCTTGGAGCGTGCGAACACTGAAGCTTTCTTT. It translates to CASSLERANTEAFF.

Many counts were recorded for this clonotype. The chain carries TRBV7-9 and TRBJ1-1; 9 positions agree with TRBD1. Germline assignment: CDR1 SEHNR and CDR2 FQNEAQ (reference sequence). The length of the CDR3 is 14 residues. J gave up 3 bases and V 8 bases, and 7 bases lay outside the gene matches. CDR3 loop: CASGSDRGYTEAFF. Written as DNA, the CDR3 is TGTGCCAGCGGATCCGACAGGGGGTACACTGAAGCTTTCTTT. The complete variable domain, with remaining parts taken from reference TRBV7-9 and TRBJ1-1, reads DTGVSQNPRHKITKRGQNVTFRCDPISEHNRLYWYRQTLGQGPEFLTYFQNEAQLEKSRLLSDRFSAERPKGSFSTLEIQRTEQGDSAMYLCASGSDRGYTEAFFGQGTRLTVV.

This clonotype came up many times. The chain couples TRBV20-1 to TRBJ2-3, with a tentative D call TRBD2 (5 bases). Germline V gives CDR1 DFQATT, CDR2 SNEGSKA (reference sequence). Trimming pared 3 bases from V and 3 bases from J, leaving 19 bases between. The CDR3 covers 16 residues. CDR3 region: CSASPQLGRGTDTQYF. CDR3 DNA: TGCAGTGCTAGCCCGCAACTAGGGAGAGGTACAGATACGCAGTATTTT.

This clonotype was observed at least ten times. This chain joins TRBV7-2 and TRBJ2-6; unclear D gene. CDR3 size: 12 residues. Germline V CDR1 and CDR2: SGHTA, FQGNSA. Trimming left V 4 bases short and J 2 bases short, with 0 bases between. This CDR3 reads CASSSGANVLTF. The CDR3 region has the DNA TGTGCCAGCAGCTCTGGGGCCAACGTCCTGACTTTC.

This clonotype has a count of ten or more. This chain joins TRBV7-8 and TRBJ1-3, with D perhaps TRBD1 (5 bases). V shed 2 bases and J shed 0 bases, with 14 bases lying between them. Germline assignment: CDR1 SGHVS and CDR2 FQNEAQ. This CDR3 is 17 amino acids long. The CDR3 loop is CASSLLVQGYSGNTIYF. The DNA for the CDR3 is TGTGCCAGCAGCTTACTTGTGCAGGGTTACTCTGGAAACACCATATATTTT.

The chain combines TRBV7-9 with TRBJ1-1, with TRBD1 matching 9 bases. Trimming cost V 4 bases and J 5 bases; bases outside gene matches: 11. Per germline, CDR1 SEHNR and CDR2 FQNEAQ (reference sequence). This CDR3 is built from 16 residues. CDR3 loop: CASSSLTGGIGTEAFF. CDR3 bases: TGTGCCAGCAGCTCCCTGACAGGGGGGATTGGGACTGAAGCTTTCTTT.

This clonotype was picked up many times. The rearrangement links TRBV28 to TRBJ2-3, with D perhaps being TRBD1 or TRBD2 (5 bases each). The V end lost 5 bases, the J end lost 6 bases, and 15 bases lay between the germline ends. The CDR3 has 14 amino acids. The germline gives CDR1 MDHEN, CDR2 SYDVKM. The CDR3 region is CASSNGHGGDTQYF. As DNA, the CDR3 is TGTGCCAGCAGTAACGGACACGGCGGGGATACGCAGTATTTT.

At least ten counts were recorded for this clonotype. The CDR3 sequence is CSARNLGATNEKLFF. The CDR3 DNA sequence: TGCAGTGCTAGGAATTTAGGTGCAACTAATGAAAAACTGTTTTTT. The chain couples TRBV20-1 to TRBJ1-4; D unclear. There are 15 residues in the CDR3. CDR1 is DFQATT, CDR2 SNEGSKA, per germline (reference sequence). V was clipped by 3 bases and J by 0 bases, with 11 bases between them.

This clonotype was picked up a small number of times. The DNA for the CDR3 is TGTGCCAGCTCACAACAAGGGACAGGGGGCGCCGGTGGCTACACCTTC. Translating gives CASSQQGTGGAGGYTF. V is TRBV18 and J is TRBJ1-2, with 12 bases that match TRBD1. Trimming took 4 bases from V and 7 from J; bases not matched to a gene: 10. CDR1 is KGHSH and CDR2 is LQKENI in the germline V gene. The CDR3 extends over 16 amino acids.

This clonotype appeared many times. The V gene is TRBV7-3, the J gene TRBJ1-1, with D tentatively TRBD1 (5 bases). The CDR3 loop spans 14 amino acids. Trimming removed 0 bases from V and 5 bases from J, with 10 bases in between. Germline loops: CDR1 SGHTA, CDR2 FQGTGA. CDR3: CASSLTGGRTEAFF. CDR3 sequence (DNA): TGTGCCAGCAGCTTAACTGGGGGTAGAACTGAAGCTTTCTTT.

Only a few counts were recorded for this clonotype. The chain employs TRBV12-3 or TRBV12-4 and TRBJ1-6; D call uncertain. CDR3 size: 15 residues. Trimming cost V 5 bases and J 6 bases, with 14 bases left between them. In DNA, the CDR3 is TGTGCCAGCAGTCCCCGCCAGGCCACTAATTCACCCCTCCACTTT. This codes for CASSPRQATNSPLHF.

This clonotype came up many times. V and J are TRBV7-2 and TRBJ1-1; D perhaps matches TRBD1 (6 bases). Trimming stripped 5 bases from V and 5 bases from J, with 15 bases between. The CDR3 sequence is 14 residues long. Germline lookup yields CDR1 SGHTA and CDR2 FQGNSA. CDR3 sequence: CASSNPGGWTEAFF. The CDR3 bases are TGTGCCAGCAGCAACCCCGGGGGCTGGACTGAAGCTTTCTTT.

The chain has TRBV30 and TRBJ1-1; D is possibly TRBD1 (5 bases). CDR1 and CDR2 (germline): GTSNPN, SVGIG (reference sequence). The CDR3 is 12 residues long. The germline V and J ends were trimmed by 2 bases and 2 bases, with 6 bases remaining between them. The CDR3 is CAWSQGNTEAFF. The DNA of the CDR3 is TGTGCCTGGAGTCAGGGTAACACTGAAGCTTTCTTT. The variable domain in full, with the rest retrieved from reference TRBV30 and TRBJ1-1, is SQTIHQWPATLVQPVGSPLSLECTVEGTSNPNLYWYRQAAGRGLQLLFYSVGIGQISSEVPQNLSASRPQDRQFILSSKKLLLSDSGFYLCAWSQGNTEAFFGQGTRLTVV.

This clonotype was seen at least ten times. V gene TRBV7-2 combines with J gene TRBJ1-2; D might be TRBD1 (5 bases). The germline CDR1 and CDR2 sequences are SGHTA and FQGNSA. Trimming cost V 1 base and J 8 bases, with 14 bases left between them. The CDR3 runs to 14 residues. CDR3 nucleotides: TGTGCCAGCAGCTTAGGGCAGGGTCAGCGAGGCTACACCTTC. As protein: CASSLGQGQRGYTF.

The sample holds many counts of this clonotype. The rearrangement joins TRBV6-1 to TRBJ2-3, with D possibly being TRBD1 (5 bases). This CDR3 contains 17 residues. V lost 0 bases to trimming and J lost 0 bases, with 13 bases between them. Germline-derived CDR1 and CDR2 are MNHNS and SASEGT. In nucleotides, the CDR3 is TGTGCCAGCAGTGAAGCGCTGGCAGGGCGAAGCACAGATACGCAGTATTTT. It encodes CASSEALAGRSTDTQYF.

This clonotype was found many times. The CDR3 here is CAIRGDYNEQFF. CDR3 sequence (DNA): TGTGCCATCAGGGGGGACTACAATGAGCAGTTCTTC. V is TRBV10-3 and J is TRBJ2-1; D tentatively fits TRBD1 or TRBD2 (5 bases each). The germline V gene encodes CDR1 ENHRY and CDR2 SYGVKD. V was trimmed by 6 bases and J by 3 bases, leaving 6 bases between them. The CDR3 sequence is 12 residues long.